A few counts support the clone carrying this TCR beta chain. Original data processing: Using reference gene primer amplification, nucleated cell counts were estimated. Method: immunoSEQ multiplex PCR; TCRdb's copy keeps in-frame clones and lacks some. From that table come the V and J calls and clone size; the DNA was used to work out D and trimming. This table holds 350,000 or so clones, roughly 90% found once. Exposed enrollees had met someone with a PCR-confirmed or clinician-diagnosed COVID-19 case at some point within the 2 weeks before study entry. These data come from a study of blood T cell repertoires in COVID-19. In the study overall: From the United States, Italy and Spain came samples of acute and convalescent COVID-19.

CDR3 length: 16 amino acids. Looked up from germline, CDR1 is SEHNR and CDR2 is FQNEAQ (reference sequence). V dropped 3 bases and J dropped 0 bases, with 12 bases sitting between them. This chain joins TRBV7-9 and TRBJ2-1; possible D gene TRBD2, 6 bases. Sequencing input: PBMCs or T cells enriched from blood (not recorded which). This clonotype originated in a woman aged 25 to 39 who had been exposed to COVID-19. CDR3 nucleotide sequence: TGTGCCAGCAGCTTGTTAGGGCGGGGCTCCTACAATGAGCAGTTCTTC. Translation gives CASSLLGRGSYNEQFF.